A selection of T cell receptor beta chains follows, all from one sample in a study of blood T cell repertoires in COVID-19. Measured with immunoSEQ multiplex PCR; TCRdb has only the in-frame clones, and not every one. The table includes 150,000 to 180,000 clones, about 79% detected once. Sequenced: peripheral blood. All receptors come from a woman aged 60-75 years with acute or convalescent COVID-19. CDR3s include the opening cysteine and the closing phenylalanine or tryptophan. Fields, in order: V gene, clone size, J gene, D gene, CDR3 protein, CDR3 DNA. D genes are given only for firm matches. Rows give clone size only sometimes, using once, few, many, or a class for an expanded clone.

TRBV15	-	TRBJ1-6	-	CATSSDSAYNSPLHF	TGTGCCACCAGCTCGGACAGTGCGTATAATTCACCCCTCCACTTT
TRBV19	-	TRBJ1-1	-	CASSIDPFRVGTEAFF	TGTGCCAGTAGTATAGACCCTTTCAGGGTAGGCACTGAAGCTTTCTTT
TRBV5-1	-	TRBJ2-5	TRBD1	CASSRGTGQETQYF	TGCGCCAGCAGCCGCGGGACAGGCCAAGAGACCCAGTACTTC
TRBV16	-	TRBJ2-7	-	CASSQSQAGEQYF	TGTGCCAGCAGCCAATCCCAGGCAGGCGAGCAGTACTTC
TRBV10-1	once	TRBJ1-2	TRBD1	CASSDSGTGGIYGYTF	TGCGCCAGCAGTGATTCCGGGACAGGGGGCATCTATGGCTACACCTTC
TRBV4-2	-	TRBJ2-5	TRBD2	CASSQEPGGTTRGTQYF	TGTGCCAGCAGCCAAGAACCCGGGGGGACGACAAGGGGGACCCAGTACTTC
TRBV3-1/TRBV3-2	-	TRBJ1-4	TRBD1	CASSPRQGTTEKLFF	TGTGCCAGCAGCCCAAGACAGGGGACTACTGAAAAACTGTTTTTT
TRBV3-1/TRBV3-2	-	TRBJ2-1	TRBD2	CASSQDRLAGVAGEQFF	TGTGCCAGCAGCCAAGATCGACTAGCGGGGGTTGCGGGTGAGCAGTTCTTC
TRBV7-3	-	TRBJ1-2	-	CASSSDAYYGYTF	TGTGCCAGCAGCTCTGATGCGTACTATGGCTACACCTTC
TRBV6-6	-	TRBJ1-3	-	CASSGGGPSTGNTIYF	TGTGCCAGCAGTGGGGGGGGGCCTAGTACAGGAAACACCATATATTTT
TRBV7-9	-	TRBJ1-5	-	CASSSYSNQPQHF	TGTGCCAGCAGCTCCTATAGCAATCAGCCCCAGCATTTT
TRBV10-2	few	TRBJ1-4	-	CASSEAGIKTPTNEKLFF	TGCGCCAGCAGCGAGGCAGGGATTAAAACGCCAACTAATGAAAAACTGTTTTTT
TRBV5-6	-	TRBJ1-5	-	CASSNNGGGEPQHF	TGTGCCAGCAGCAATAATGGGGGCGGAGAGCCCCAGCATTTT
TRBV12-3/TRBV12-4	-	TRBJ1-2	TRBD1	CASSQDRLFGYTF	TGTGCCAGCAGTCAGGACAGGTTGTTTGGCTACACCTTC
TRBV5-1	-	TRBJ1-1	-	CASSSGQGLKAFF	TGCGCCAGCAGCTCCGGCCAGGGACTTAAGGCTTTCTTT
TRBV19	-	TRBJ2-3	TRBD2	CASSITAGDTDTQYF	TGTGCCAGTAGTATCACAGCGGGGGACACAGATACGCAGTATTTT
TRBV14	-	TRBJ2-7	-	CASSQLSYEQYF	TGTGCCAGCAGCCAACTCTCCTACGAGCAGTACTTC
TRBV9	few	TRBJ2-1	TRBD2	CASSGHPRGAYNEQFF	TGTGCCAGCAGCGGGCATCCTCGGGGGGCCTACAATGAGCAGTTCTTC
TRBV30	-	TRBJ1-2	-	CAWSLGNNYGYTF	TGTGCCTGGAGTTTGGGCAATAACTATGGCTACACCTTC
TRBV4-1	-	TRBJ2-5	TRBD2	CASSQLAGVETQYF	TGCGCCAGCAGCCAACTAGCGGGGGTAGAGACCCAGTACTTC
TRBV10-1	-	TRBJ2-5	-	CASSDRLGGTQYF	TGCGCCAGCAGTGATCGACTAGGTGGGACCCAGTACTTC
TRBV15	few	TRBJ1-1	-	CATSRDFGVAGNTEAFF	TGTGCCACCAGCAGAGACTTCGGGGTCGCTGGGAACACTGAAGCTTTCTTT
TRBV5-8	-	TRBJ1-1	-	CASSLQQANTEAFF	TGTGCCAGCAGCTTGCAACAGGCTAACACTGAAGCTTTCTTT
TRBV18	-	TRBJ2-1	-	CASSRQGNYYNEQFF	TGTGCCAGCTCACGGCAGGGTAATTACTACAATGAGCAGTTCTTC
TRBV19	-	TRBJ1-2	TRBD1	CASSEGAPGYYGYTF	TGTGCCAGTAGTGAGGGGGCACCGGGTTACTATGGCTACACCTTC
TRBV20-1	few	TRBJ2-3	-	CSATRVDTQYF	TGCAGTGCAACCAGGGTCGATACGCAGTATTTT
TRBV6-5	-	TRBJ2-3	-	CASREGPERTDTQYF	TGTGCCAGCAGGGAGGGACCCGAGCGCACAGATACGCAGTATTTT
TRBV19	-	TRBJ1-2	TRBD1	CASSKGQTNYGYTF	TGTGCCAGTAGTAAGGGACAGACCAACTATGGCTACACCTTC
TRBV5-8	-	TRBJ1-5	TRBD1	CASNHRDRGSNQPQHF	TGTGCCAGCAACCATAGGGACAGGGGAAGCAATCAGCCCCAGCATTTT
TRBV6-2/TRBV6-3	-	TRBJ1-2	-	CASSYSMADGYTF	TGTGCCAGCAGTTACTCCATGGCGGATGGCTACACCTTC
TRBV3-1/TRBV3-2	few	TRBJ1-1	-	CASSLGGAPEAFF	TGTGCCAGCAGCCTAGGGGGGGCCCCTGAAGCTTTCTTT
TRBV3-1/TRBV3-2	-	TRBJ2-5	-	CASSQDLGKETQYF	TGTGCCAGCAGCCAAGATTTGGGCAAAGAGACCCAGTACTTC
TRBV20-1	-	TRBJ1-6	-	CSASLEGAYNSPLHF	TGCAGTGCTAGTTTGGAGGGCGCCTATAATTCACCCCTCCACTTT
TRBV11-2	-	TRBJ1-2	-	CASSPRGSHQAFNYGYTF	TGTGCCAGCAGCCCGCGTGGCAGTCACCAGGCCTTTAACTATGGCTACACCTTC
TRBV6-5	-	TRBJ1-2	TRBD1	CASSYSKQGAYGYTF	TGTGCCAGCAGTTACTCGAAACAGGGGGCGTATGGCTACACCTTC
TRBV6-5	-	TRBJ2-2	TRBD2	CATGRGGAVTGELFF	TGTGCCACGGGACGCGGGGGGGCTGTCACCGGGGAGCTGTTTTTT
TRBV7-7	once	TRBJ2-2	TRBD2	CASSLSLAGGRTGELFF	TGTGCTAGCAGCTTAAGTTTAGCGGGGGGGCGCACCGGGGAGCTGTTTTTT
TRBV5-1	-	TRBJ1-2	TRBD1	CASSPGQGGDGYTF	TGCGCCAGCAGCCCGGGACAGGGCGGGGATGGCTACACCTTC
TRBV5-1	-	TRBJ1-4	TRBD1	CASSPVHPGTGYVANEKLFF	TGCGCCAGCAGCCCTGTCCACCCCGGGACAGGGTACGTTGCTAATGAAAAACTGTTTTTT
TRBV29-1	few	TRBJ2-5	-	CSARLGLETQYF	TGCAGTGCGCGGCTAGGTTTGGAGACCCAGTACTTC
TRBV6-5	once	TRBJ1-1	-	CASSYGDGTTAEAFF	TGTGCCAGCAGTTACGGCGACGGTACTACGGCTGAAGCTTTCTTT
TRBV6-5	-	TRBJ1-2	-	CASSRTATESNYTF	TGTGCCAGCAGCCGGACAGCCACGGAGTCGAACTACACCTTC
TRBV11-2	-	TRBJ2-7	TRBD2	CASSTGGVSYEQYF	TGTGCCAGCAGCACCGGGGGGGTCTCCTACGAGCAGTACTTC
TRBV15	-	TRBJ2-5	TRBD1	CATSVRQGQETQYF	TGTGCCACCAGCGTCCGACAGGGCCAAGAGACCCAGTACTTC
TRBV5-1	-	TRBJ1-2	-	CASSLAANYGYTF	TGCGCCAGCAGCTTGGCAGCTAACTATGGCTACACCTTC
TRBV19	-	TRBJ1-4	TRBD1	CASMRTGGSRHEKLFF	TGTGCCAGTATGAGGACAGGGGGCAGCCGGCATGAAAAACTGTTTTTT
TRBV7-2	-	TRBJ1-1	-	CASSPHRYTEAFF	TGTGCCAGCAGCCCTCATCGGTACACTGAAGCTTTCTTT
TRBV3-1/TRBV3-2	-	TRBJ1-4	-	CASSQWEGATNEKLFF	TGTGCCAGCAGCCAATGGGAGGGTGCAACTAATGAAAAACTGTTTTTT
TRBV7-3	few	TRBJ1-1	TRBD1	CASSPGTGQAFF	TGTGCCAGCAGCCCGGGGACAGGTCAAGCTTTCTTT
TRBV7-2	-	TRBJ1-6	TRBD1	CASTRKGARDSPLHF	TGTGCCAGCACCCGGAAGGGGGCGCGTGATTCACCCCTCCACTTT
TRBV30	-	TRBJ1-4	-	CAWSVLGNEKLFF	TGTGCCTGGAGTGTACTGGGCAATGAAAAACTGTTTTTT
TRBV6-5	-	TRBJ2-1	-	CASSYSVPGKGYEQFF	TGTGCCAGCAGTTACTCGGTCCCAGGGAAGGGATATGAGCAGTTCTTC
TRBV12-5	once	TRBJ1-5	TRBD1	CASGLVQVSGLGQGNQPQHF	TGTGCTAGTGGTTTGGTACAGGTTAGCGGACTGGGACAGGGGAATCAGCCCCAGCATTTT
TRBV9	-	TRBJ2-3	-	CASNGESTDTQYF	TGTGCCAGTAACGGGGAAAGCACAGATACGCAGTATTTT
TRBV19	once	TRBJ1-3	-	CASSSLGTQNTIYF	TGTGCCAGTAGTTCACTCGGGACTCAGAACACCATATATTTT